These T cell receptor beta chains were read from a single sample in a study of CD8+CD57+ T cells in acquired aplastic anemia. A single record per CDR3 protein comes from TCRdb applying MiXCR to the reads. The profile shows roughly 64,000 distinct CDR3 sequences, about 56% of them singletons. Material: sorted CD4+, CD8+, or CD8+CD57+ T cells (not recorded which) from PBMCs. These receptor sequences come from a human donor in good health, serving as a control. Each CDR3 is given with its conserved first and last residue. D genes are given only for firm matches. Only some rows state a clone size, as once, few, many or a class for expanded clones.

D gene,V gene,clone size,J gene,CDR3 DNA,CDR3 protein
-,TRBV25-1,-,TRBJ2-3,TGTGCCAGCAGTGAATTTGCTGGGGGAAGCACAGATACGCAGTATTTT,CASSEFAGGSTDTQYF
TRBD2,TRBV29-1,once,TRBJ2-1,TGCAGCGTAGGGGGAAGCGGGGGGAACAATGAGCAGTTCTTC,CSVGGSGGNNEQFF
TRBD1,TRBV19,-,TRBJ1-2,TGTGCCATTCGACAGGGAAACTATGGCTACACCTTC,CAIRQGNYGYTF
TRBD1,TRBV12-3/TRBV12-4,many,TRBJ2-7,TGTGCCAGCAGTTTTCGGGACAGTCCTTCCTACGAGCAGTACTTC,CASSFRDSPSYEQYF
TRBD1,TRBV19,many,TRBJ2-2,TGTGCCAGTAAAGGACTTACCGGGACAGGGCTCACCGGGGAGCTGTTTTTT,CASKGLTGTGLTGELFF
TRBD2,TRBV5-1,-,TRBJ2-2,TGCGCCAGCAGCTTGGTCGGAACTAGCGGGACCGCGAGCACCGGGGAGCTGTTTTTT,CASSLVGTSGTASTGELFF
TRBD2,TRBV11-2,-,TRBJ2-2,TGTGCCAGCAGCCCGGCGGCCAGCGGGAGGGGTACCGGGGAGCTGTTTTTT,CASSPAASGRGTGELFF
TRBD1,TRBV12-3/TRBV12-4,-,TRBJ1-3,TGTGCCAGCAGTCTGAGGACAGGGGGTGGAAACACCATATATTTT,CASSLRTGGGNTIYF
-,TRBV12-3/TRBV12-4,many,TRBJ2-2,TGTGCCAGCAGGCCCGGGGCGGCCACCGGGGAGCTGTTTTTT,CASRPGAATGELFF
TRBD2,TRBV11-2,many,TRBJ2-2,TGTGCCAGCAGCTTCGGACTAGCGGAGAACACCGGGGAGCTGTTTTTT,CASSFGLAENTGELFF
-,TRBV7-9,few,TRBJ2-7,TGTGCCAGCAGCCCCCGGGCCTACGAGCAGTACTTC,CASSPRAYEQYF
-,TRBV29-1,once,TRBJ1-6,TGCAGCTTGTCGGGACGGCAACATAATTCACCCCTCCACTTT,CSLSGRQHNSPLHF
-,TRBV12-3/TRBV12-4,many,TRBJ2-6,TGTGCCAGCAGTTTGTACCCAGGACGGGCCAACGTCCTGACTTTC,CASSLYPGRANVLTF
TRBD1,TRBV6-1,-,TRBJ1-1,TGTGCCAGCAGGAAACGACAGGGGACGAGGACTGAAGCTTTCTTT,CASRKRQGTRTEAFF
-,TRBV5-1,-,TRBJ2-2,TGCGCCAGCAGCTTGGAAACTAGTCCCACCGGGGAGCTGTTTTTT,CASSLETSPTGELFF
-,TRBV2,once,TRBJ1-2,TGTGCCAGCAGTGACATGGTACAGCACTATGGCTACACCTTC,CASSDMVQHYGYTF
-,TRBV5-5,-,TRBJ1-2,TGTGCCAGCAGCCCGGAACAGGGCTATAACTATGGCTACACCTTC,CASSPEQGYNYGYTF
TRBD1,TRBV11-2,-,TRBJ2-3,TGTGCCAGCAGCTTGGGGACAGGTACGCAGTATTTT,CASSLGTGTQYF